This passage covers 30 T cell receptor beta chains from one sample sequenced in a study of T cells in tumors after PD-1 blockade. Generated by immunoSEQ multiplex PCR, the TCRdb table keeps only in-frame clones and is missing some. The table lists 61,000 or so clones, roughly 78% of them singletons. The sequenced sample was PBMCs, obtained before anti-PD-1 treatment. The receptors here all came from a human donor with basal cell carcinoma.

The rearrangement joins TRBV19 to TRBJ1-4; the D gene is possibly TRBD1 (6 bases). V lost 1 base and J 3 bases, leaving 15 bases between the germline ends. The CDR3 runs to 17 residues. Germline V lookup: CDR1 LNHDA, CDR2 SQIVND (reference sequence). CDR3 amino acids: CASSIARRGQSNEKLFF. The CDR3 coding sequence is TGTGCCAGTAGTATAGCCCGTCGGGGGCAATCTAATGAAAAACTGTTTTTT.

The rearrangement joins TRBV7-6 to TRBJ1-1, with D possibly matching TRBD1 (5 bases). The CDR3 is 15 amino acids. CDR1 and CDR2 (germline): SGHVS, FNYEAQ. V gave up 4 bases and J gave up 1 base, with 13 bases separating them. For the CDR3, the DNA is TGTGCCAGCAGCTCGGACATTTCGGAGAACACTGAAGCTTTCTTT. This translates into CASSSDISENTEAFF. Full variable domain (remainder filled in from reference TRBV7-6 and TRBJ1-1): GAGVSQSPRYKVTKRGQDVALRCDPISGHVSLYWYRQALGQGPEFLTYFNYEAQQDKSGLPNDRFSAERPEGSISTLTIQRTEQRDSAMYRCASSSDISENTEAFFGQGTRLTVV.

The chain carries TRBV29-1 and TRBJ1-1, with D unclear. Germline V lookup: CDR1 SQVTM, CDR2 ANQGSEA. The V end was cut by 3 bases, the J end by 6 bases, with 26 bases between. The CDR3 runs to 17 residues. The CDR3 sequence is CSVDGFGIDSRNPEAFF. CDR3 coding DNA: TGCAGCGTTGATGGGTTCGGGATTGACTCGAGGAATCCTGAAGCTTTCTTT.

The CDR3, as DNA: TGTGCCAGCAGCGTCTACGGGGCGAATTCACCCCTCCACTTT. This encodes CASSVYGANSPLHF. J is TRBJ1-6 and V is TRBV7-2, with D maybe TRBD1 (5 bases). The germline V gene encodes CDR1 SGHTA and CDR2 FQGNSA. With 5 bases removed from V and 7 bases from J, the gap between germline ends came to 12 bases. The CDR3 totals 14 residues.

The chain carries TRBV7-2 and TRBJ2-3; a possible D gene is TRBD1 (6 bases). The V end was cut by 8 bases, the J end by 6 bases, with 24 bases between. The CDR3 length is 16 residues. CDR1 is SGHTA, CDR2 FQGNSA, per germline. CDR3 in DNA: TGTGCCAGCCACCAAGTTCGGGGCAGGGGTGTGGATACGCAGTATTTT. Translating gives CASHQVRGRGVDTQYF. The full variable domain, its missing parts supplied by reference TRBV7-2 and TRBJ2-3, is GAGVSQSPSNKVTEKGKDVELRCDPISGHTALYWYRQSLGQGLEFLIYFQGNSAPDKSGLPSDRFSAERTGGSVSTLTIQRTQQEDSAVYLCASHQVRGRGVDTQYFGPGTRLTVL.

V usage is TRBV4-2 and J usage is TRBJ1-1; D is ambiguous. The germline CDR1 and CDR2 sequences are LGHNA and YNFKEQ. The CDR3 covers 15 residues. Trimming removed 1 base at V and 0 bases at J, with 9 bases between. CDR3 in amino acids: CASSQVWELNTEAFF. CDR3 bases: TGTGCCAGCAGCCAAGTATGGGAATTGAACACTGAAGCTTTCTTT.

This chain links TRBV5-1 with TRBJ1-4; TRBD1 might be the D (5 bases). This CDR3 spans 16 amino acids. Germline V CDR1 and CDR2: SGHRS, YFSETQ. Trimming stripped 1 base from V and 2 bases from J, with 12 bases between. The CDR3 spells CASSLWGGGTNEKLFF. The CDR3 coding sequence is TGCGCCAGCAGCTTGTGGGGCGGGGGGACTAATGAAAAACTGTTTTTT.

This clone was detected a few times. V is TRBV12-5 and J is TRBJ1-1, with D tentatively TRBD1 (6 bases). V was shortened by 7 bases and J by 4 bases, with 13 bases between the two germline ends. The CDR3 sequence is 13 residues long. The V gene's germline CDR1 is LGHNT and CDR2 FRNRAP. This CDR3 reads CASVRNRATEAFF. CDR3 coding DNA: TGTGCTAGTGTCCGTAACAGGGCCACTGAAGCTTTCTTT.

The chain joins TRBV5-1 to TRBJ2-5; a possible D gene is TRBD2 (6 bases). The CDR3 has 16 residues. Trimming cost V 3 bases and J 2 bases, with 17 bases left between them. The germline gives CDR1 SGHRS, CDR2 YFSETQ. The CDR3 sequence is CASSSGGVGVQETQYF. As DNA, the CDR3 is TGCGCCAGCAGCTCCGGAGGGGTCGGGGTTCAAGAGACCCAGTACTTC.

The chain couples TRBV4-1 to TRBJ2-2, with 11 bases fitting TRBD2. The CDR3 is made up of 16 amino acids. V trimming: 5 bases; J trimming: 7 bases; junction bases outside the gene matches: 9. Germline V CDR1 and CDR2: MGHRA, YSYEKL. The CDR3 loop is CASSSGLAAGGGELFF. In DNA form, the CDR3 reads TGCGCCAGCAGCTCGGGACTAGCGGCAGGGGGCGGGGAGCTGTTTTTT.

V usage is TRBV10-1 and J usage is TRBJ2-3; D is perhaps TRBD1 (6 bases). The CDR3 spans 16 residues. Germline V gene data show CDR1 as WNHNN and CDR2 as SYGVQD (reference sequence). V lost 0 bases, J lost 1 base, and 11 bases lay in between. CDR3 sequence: CASSESQGWGTDTQYF. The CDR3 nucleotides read TGCGCCAGCAGTGAGTCACAGGGATGGGGCACAGATACGCAGTATTTT.

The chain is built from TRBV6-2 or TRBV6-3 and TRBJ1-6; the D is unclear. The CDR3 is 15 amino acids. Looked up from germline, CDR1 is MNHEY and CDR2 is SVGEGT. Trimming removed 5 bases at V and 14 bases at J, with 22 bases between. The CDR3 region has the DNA TGTGCCAGCAGTCCCTCGGGCACAACCCTTCTGACCCTCCACTTT. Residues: CASSPSGTTLLTLHF.

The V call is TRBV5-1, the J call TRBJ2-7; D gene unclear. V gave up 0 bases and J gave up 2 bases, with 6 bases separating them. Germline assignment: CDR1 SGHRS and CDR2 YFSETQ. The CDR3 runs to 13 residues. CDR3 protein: CASSLAVTYEQYF. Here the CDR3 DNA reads TGCGCCAGCAGCTTGGCGGTGACCTACGAGCAGTACTTC.

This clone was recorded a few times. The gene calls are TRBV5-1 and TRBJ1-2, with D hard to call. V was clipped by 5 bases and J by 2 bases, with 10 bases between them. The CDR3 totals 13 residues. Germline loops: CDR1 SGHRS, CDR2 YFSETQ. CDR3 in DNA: TGCGCCAGCAGACTCTCGAGGAACTATGGCTACACCTTC. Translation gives CASRLSRNYGYTF. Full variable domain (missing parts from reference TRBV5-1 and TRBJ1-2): KAGVTQTPRYLIKTRGQQVTLSCSPISGHRSVSWYQQTPGQGLQFLFEYFSETQRNKGNFPGRFSGRQFSNSRSEMNVSTLELGDSALYLCASRLSRNYGYTFGSGTRLTVV.

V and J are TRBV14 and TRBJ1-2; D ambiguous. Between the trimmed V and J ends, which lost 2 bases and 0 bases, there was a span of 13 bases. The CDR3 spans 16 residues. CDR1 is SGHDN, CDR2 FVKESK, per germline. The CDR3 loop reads CASSQPWNPSNYGYTF. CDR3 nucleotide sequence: TGTGCCAGCAGCCAACCGTGGAATCCTTCTAACTATGGCTACACCTTC.

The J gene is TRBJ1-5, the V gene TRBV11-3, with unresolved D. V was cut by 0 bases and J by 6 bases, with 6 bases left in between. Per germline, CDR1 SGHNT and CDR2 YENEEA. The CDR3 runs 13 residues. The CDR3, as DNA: TGTGCCAGCAGCTTAGATTTCACTCAGCCCCAGCATTTT. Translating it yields CASSLDFTQPQHF.

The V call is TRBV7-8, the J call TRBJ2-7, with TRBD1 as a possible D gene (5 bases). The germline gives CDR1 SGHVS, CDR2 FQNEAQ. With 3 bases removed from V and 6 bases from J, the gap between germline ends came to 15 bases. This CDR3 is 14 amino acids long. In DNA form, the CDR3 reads TGTGCCAGCAGCTTTGTCAGCCAGGGCAGCGAGCAGTACTTC. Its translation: CASSFVSQGSEQYF.

CDR3 sequence (DNA): TGTGCCAGCAGTTTGAGGGAGGGGGCGGGCTATGGCTACACCTTC. Translated: CASSLREGAGYGYTF. V and J are TRBV27 and TRBJ1-2, with 7 bases matching TRBD1. V gave up 3 bases and J gave up 4 bases; unmatched junction bases: 8. There are 15 residues in the CDR3. The germline V gene encodes CDR1 MNHEY and CDR2 SMNVEV (reference sequence).

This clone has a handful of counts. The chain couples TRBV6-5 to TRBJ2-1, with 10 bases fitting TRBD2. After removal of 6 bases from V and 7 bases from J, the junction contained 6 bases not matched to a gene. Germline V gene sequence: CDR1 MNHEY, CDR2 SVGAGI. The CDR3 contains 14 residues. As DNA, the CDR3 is TGTGCCAGCAGAAGGGAGCGGGGGGGGAATGAGCAGTTCTTC. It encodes CASRRERGGNEQFF.

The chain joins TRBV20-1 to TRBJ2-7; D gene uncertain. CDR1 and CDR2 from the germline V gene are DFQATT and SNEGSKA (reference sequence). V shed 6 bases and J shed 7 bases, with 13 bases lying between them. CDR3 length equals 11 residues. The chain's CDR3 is CSATPLGEQYF. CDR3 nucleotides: TGCAGTGCAACCCCCCTGGGGGAGCAGTACTTC.

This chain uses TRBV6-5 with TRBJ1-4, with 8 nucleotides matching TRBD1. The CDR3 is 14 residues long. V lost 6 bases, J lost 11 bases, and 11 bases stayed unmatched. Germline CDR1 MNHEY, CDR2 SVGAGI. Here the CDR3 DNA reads TGTGCCAGCAGCATAGGGGGGACAGGCCAGAAACTGTTTTTT. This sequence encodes CASSIGGTGQKLFF.

CDR3 bases: TGTGCCAGCAGCCTTGACAGGGGTCACTATGGCTACACCTTC. Residues: CASSLDRGHYGYTF. The J gene is TRBJ1-2, the V gene TRBV21-1; the DNA was not used to check the table's D call, TRBD1. TRBV21-1 is an annotated pseudogene. This CDR3 region has 14 residues.

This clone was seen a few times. The CDR3 loop reads CASREQNQPQHF. CDR3 coding DNA: TGTGCCAGCAGGGAACAGAATCAGCCCCAGCATTTT. The rearrangement uses TRBV6-6 and TRBJ1-5; no definite D call. Deletions cut 6 bases from V and 4 bases from J, with 7 bases between. Germline CDR1 is MNHNY and CDR2 is SVGAGI (reference sequence). This CDR3 contains 12 residues.

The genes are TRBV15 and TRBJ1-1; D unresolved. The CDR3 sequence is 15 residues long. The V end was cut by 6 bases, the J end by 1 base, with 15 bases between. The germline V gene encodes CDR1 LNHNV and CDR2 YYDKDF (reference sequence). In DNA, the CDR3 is TGTGCCACCAGTGGACCCCCGCCAACGAACACTGAAGCTTTCTTT. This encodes CATSGPPPTNTEAFF.

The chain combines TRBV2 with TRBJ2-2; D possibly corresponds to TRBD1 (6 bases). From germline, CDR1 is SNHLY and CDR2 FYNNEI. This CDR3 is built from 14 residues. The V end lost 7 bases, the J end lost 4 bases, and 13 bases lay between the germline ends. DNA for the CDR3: TGTGCCAGCAAGAGGACAGCATTCACCGGGGAGCTGTTTTTT. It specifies CASKRTAFTGELFF. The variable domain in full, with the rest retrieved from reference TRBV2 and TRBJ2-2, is EPEVTQTPSHQVTQMGQEVILRCVPISNHLYFYWYRQILGQKVEFLVSFYNNEISEKSEIFDDQFSVERPDGSNFTLKIRSTKLEDSAMYFCASKRTAFTGELFFGEGSRLTVL.

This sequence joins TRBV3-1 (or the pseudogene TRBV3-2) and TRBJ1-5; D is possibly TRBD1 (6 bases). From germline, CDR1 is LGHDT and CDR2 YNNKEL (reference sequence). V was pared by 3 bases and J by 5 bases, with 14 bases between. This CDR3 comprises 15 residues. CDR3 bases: TGTGCCAGCAGCCAGAAGACAGGCGGTGATCAGCCCCAGCATTTT. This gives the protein CASSQKTGGDQPQHF.

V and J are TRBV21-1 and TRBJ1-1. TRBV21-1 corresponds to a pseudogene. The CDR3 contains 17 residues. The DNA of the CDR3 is TGTGCCAGCAGCATACGACCCAAACGGTTCGTGAACACTGAAGCTTTCTTT. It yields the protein CASSIRPKRFVNTEAFF.

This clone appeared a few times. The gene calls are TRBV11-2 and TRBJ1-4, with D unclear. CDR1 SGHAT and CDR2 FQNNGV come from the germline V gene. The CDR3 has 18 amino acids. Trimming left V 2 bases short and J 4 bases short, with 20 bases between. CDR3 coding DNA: TGTGCCAGCAGCTTAATCGGTGGTTGGCCGTACAATAATGAAAAACTGTTTTTT. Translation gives CASSLIGGWPYNNEKLFF.

CDR3 nucleotides: TGTGCCAGCAGCTCGAGAGGGGGCAACTATGGCTACACCTTC. Protein product: CASSSRGGNYGYTF. This chain connects TRBV5-4 to TRBJ1-2; TRBD1 matches at 7 bases. The V and J ends lost 3 bases and 2 bases, in that order; junction bases with no gene match: 4. Germline V gene lookup returns CDR1 SGHNT and CDR2 YYREEE (reference sequence). CDR3 length: 14 residues.

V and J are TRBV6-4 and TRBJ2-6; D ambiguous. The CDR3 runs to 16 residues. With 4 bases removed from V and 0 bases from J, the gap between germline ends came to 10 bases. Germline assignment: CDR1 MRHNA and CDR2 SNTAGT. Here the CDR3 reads CASSATPTSGANVLTF. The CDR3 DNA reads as TGTGCCAGCAGTGCGACCCCCACCTCTGGGGCCAACGTCCTGACTTTC.